This TCR beta chain appears in the sequencing data of a study of T-cell memory formation after mild COVID-19. The study, taken as a whole, reports: CD4+ contracting clones lay mainly in CM and EM, CD8+ ones in EMRA.

As to this clonotype: Antigen unknown.

MiXCR, run by TCRdb on the 5' RACE reads, gives a single entry per CDR3 protein. Of roughly 120,000 distinct CDR3 sequences listed, approximately 15% were seen once; the top ten hold roughly 14%. Between the trimmed V and J ends, which lost 2 bases and 6 bases, there was a span of 5 bases. Germline CDR1 SEHNR, CDR2 FQNEAQ (reference sequence). The CDR3 contains 12 residues. This TCR was sampled from an adult woman who had mild COVID-19 (a few samples of this study predate the infection). Cell type and time point are not known. The rearrangement joins TRBV7-9 to TRBJ2-1; D ambiguous. The specimen was PBMCs or a T cell subset sorted from them (not recorded which). The CDR3 DNA reads as TGTGCCAGCAGCTTATTCAGCAATGAGCAGTTCTTC. Translating gives CASSLFSNEQFF.